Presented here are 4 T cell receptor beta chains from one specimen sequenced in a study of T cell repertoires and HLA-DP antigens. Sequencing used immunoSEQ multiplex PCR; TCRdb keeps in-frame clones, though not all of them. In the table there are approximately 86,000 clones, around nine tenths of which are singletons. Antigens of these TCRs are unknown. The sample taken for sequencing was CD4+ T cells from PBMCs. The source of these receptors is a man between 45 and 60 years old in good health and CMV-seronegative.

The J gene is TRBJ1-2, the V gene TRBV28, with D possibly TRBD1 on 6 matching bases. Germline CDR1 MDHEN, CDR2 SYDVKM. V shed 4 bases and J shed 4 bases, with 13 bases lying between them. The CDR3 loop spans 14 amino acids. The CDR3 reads CASSSGTPVYGYTF. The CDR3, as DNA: TGTGCCAGCAGTTCGGGGACACCGGTCTATGGCTACACCTTC.

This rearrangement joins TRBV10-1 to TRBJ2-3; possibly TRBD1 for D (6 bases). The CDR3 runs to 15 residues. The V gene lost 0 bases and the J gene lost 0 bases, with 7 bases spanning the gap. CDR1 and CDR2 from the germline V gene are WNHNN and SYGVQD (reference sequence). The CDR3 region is CASSESGASTDTQYF. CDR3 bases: TGCGCCAGCAGTGAGTCGGGGGCAAGCACAGATACGCAGTATTTT.

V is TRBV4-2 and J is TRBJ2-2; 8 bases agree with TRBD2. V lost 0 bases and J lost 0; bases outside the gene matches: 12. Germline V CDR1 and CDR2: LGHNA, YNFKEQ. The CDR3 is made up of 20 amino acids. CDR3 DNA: TGTGCCAGCAGCCAAGAACAGGCCAGCGGGGGCCGAACGAACACCGGGGAGCTGTTTTTT. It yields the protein CASSQEQASGGRTNTGELFF.

The CDR3 DNA reads TGTGCCAGCAGCACTGCGCCGGGACACCGGAACACTGAAGCTTTCTTT. Its translation is CASSTAPGHRNTEAFF. The V and J genes are TRBV5-5 and TRBJ1-1, with D possibly TRBD1 on 6 matching bases. Between the trimmed V and J ends, which lost 4 bases and 1 base, there was a span of 17 bases. This CDR3 has 16 amino acids. Per the germline V gene, CDR1 is SGHKS and CDR2 is YYEKEE (reference sequence).